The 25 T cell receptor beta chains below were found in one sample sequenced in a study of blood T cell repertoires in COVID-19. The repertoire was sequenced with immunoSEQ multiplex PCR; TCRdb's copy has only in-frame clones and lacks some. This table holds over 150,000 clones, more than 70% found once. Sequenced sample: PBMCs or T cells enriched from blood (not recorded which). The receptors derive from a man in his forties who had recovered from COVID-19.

CDR3 nucleotides: TGTGCCAGCAGTACTAGTAGGACAGCAACTAACTATGGCTACACCTTC. As protein: CASSTSRTATNYGYTF. The V gene is TRBV28, the J gene TRBJ1-2; D possibly corresponds to TRBD1 (6 bases). The V and J ends lost 5 bases and 0 bases respectively, with 16 bases between them. This CDR3 comprises 16 residues. Per germline, CDR1 MDHEN and CDR2 SYDVKM.

The CDR3 is CASSPGGGSDTQYF. As DNA, the CDR3 is TGTGCCAGCAGCCCCGGGGGGGGTTCAGATACGCAGTATTTT. This rearrangement joins TRBV3-1 (or the pseudogene TRBV3-2) to TRBJ2-3, with 8 nucleotides matching TRBD2. Trimming took 4 bases from V and 4 from J; bases not matched to a gene: 4. CDR1 LGHDT and CDR2 YNNKEL come from the germline V gene (reference sequence). The CDR3 is 14 amino acids.

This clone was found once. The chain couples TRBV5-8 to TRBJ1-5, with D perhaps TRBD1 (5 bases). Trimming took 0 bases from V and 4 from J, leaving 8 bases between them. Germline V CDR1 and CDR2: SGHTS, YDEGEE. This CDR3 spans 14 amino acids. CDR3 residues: CASSLGSGNQPQHF. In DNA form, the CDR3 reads TGTGCCAGCAGCTTGGGATCAGGGAATCAGCCCCAGCATTTT. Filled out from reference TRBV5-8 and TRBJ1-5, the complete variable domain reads EAGVTQSPTHLIKTRGQQATLRCSPISGHTSVYWYQQALGLGLQFLLWYDEGEERNRGNFPPRFSGRQFPNYSSELNVNALELEDSALYLCASSLGSGNQPQHFGDGTRLSIL.

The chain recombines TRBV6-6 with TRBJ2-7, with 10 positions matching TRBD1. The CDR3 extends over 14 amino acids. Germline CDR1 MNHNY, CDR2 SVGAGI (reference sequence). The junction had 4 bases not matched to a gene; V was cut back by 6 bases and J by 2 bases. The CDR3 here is CASRLGQGAYEQYF. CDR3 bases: TGTGCCAGCAGATTAGGACAGGGGGCCTACGAGCAGTACTTC.

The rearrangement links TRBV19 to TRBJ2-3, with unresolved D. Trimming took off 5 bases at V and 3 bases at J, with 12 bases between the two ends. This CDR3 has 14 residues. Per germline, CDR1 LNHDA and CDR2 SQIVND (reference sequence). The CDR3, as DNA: TGTGCCAGTAGTCCCCAGAAAAGAACAGATACGCAGTATTTT. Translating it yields CASSPQKRTDTQYF.

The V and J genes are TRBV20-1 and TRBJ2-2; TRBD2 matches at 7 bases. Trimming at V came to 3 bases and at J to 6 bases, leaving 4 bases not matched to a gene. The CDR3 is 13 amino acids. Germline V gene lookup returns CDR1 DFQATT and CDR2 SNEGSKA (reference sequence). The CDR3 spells CSASPTSSGELFF. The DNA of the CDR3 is TGCAGTGCTAGTCCGACTAGCTCCGGGGAGCTGTTTTTT.

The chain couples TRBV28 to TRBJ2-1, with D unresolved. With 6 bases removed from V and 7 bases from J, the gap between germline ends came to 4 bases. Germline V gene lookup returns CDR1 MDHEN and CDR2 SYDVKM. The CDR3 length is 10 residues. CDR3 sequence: CASSVNEQFF. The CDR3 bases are TGTGCCAGCAGCGTGAATGAGCAGTTCTTC.

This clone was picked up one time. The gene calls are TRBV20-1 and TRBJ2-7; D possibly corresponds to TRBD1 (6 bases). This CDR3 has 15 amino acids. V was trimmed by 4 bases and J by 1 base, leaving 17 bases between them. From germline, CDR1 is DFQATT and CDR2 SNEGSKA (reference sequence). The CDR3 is CSAIDHGQGSYEQYF. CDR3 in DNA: TGCAGTGCTATTGATCATGGGCAGGGGTCCTACGAGCAGTACTTC.

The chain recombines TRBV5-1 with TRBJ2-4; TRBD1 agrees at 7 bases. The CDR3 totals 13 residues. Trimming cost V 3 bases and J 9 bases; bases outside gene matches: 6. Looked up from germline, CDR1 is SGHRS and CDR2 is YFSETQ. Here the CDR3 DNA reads TGCGCCAGCAGCTCCCGGGACAGAGGCATTCAGTACTTC. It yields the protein CASSSRDRGIQYF.

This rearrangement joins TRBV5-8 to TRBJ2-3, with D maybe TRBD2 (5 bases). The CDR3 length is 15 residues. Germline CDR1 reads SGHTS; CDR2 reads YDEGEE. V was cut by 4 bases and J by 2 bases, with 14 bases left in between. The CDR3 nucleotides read TGTGCCAGCAGCCTGGGGAGTAGTGACACAGATACGCAGTATTTT. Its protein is CASSLGSSDTDTQYF. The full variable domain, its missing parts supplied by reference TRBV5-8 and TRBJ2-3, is EAGVTQSPTHLIKTRGQQATLRCSPISGHTSVYWYQQALGLGLQFLLWYDEGEERNRGNFPPRFSGRQFPNYSSELNVNALELEDSALYLCASSLGSSDTDTQYFGPGTRLTVL.

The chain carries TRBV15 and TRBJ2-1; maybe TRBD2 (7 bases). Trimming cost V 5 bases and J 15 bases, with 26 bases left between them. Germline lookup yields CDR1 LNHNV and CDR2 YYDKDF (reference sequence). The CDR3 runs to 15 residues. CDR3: CATSETLTSARGPFF. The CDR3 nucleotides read TGTGCCACCAGCGAGACACTAACTAGCGCCAGGGGTCCGTTCTTC.

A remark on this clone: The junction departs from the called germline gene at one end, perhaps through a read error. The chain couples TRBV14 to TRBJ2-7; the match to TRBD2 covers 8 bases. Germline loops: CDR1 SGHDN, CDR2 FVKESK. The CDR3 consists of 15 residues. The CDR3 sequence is CASSPLAGGPYQQYF. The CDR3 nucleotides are TGTGCCAGCAGCCCTCTCGCGGGGGGCCCCTACCAGCAGTACTTC.

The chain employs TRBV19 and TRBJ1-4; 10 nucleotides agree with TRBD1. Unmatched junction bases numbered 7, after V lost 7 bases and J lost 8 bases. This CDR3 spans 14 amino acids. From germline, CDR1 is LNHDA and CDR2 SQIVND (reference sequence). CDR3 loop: CASKKGQGNEKLFF. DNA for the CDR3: TGTGCCAGTAAAAAGGGACAGGGGAACGAAAAACTGTTTTTT.

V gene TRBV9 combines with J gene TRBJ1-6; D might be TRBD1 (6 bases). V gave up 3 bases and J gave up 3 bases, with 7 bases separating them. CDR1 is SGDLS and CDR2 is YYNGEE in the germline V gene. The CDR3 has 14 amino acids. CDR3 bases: TGTGCCAGCAGCGAACAGGGCTATAATTCACCCCTCCACTTT. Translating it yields CASSEQGYNSPLHF.

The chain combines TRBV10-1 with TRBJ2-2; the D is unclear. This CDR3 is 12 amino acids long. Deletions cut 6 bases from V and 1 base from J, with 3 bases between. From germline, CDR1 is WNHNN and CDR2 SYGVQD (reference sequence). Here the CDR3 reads CASSGNTGELFF. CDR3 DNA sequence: TGCGCCAGCAGCGGGAACACCGGGGAGCTGTTTTTT.

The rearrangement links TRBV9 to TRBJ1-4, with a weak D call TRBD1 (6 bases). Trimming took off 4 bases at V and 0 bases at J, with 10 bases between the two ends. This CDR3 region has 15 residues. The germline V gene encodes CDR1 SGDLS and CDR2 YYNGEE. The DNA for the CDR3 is TGTGCCAGCAGCTCCAGGGGTGCAACTAATGAAAAACTGTTTTTT. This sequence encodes CASSSRGATNEKLFF.

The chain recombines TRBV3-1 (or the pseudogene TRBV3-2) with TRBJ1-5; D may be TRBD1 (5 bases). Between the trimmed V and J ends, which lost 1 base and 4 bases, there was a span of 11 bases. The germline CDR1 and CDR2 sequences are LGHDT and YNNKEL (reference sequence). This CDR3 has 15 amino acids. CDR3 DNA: TGTGCCAGCAGCCAAGGGCAGGGTCGAAATCAGCCCCAGCATTTT. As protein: CASSQGQGRNQPQHF.

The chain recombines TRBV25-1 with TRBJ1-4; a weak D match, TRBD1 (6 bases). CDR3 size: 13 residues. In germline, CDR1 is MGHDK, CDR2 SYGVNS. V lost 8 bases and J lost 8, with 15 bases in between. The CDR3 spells CASGHRDREKLFF. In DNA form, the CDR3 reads TGTGCCAGCGGTCACAGGGACCGAGAAAAACTGTTTTTT.

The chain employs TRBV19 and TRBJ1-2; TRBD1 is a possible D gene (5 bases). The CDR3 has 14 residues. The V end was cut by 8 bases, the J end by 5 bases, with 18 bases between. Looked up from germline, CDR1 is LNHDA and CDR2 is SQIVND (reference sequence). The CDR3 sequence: CASHLGHPQYGYTF. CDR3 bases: TGTGCCAGTCACCTTGGACATCCCCAATATGGCTACACCTTC.

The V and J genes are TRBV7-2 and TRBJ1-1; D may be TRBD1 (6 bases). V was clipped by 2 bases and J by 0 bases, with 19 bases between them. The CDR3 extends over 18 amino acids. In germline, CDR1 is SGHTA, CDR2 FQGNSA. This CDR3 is CASSLSAGAYPLNTEAFF. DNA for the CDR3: TGTGCCAGCAGCTTATCGGCAGGGGCGTACCCTTTGAACACTGAAGCTTTCTTT.

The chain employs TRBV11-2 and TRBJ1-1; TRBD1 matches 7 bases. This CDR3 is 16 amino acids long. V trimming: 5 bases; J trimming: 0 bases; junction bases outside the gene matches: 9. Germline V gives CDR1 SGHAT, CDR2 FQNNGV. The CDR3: CASSPASGGLNTEAFF. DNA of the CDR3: TGTGCCAGCAGCCCCGCCTCAGGGGGTCTGAACACTGAAGCTTTCTTT.

CDR3 region: CASSSGTAYGYTF. The CDR3 DNA reads TGTGCCAGCAGTTCAGGGACAGCCTATGGCTACACCTTC. This chain connects TRBV28 to TRBJ1-2; TRBD1 aligns across 7 bases. Germline CDR1 reads MDHEN; CDR2 reads SYDVKM. The ends lost 4 bases at V and 4 bases at J; junction bases unmatched: 3. The CDR3 contains 13 residues.

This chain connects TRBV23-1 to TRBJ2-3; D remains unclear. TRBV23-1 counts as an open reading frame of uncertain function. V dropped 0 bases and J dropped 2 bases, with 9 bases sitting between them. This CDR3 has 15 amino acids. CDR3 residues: CASSQSSQATDTQYF. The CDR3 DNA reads TGCGCCAGCAGTCAATCTTCCCAGGCCACAGATACGCAGTATTTT.

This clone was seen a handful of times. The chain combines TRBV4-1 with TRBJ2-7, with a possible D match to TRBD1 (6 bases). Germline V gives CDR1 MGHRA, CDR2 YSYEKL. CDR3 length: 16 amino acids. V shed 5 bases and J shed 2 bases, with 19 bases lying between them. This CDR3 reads CASSSLTGTKTYEQYF. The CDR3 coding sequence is TGCGCCAGCAGCTCATTAACCGGGACAAAGACCTACGAGCAGTACTTC.

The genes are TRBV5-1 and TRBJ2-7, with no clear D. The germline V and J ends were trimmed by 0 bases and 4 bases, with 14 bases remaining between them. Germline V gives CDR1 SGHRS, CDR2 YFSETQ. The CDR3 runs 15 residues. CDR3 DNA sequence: TGCGCCAGCAGCTTGGCGGGTTCCCCCAGTTACGAGCAGTACTTC. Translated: CASSLAGSPSYEQYF.